Listed below are T cell receptor beta chains from one sample, sequenced in a study of post-analysis software for immune sequencing data. TCRdb fed the PCR reads into MiXCR, producing one record per CDR3 protein. The sample has 800,000 to 950,000 distinct CDR3 sequences; approximately 53% are singletons. The material sequenced was blood. All receptors derive from a girl aged 10 to 17 with multiple sclerosis. CDR3s include the opening cysteine and the closing phenylalanine or tryptophan. The order of the fields is V gene, clone size, D gene, J gene, CDR3 DNA, CDR3 protein. A D gene is named only where the DNA matches it firmly. Size values are once, few and many counts, or a class for expanded clones, and some rows have none.

V: TRBV7-2
size: .
D: TRBD2
J: TRBJ2-7
DNA: TGTGCCAGCAGACCGGGACTAGCGGGGACCATCTACGAGCAGTACTTC
CDR3: CASRPGLAGTIYEQYF

V: TRBV5-1
size: .
D: TRBD1
J: TRBJ1-1
DNA: TGCGCCAGCAGCTTTGGACAGGAAGGCACTGAAGCTTTCTTT
CDR3: CASSFGQEGTEAFF

V: TRBV27
size: .
D: .
J: TRBJ1-2
DNA: TGTGCCAGCAGTCTCAGGGCGGGGGGCTACTATGGCTACACCTTC
CDR3: CASSLRAGGYYGYTF

V: TRBV7-9
size: few
D: .
J: TRBJ2-3
DNA: TGTGCCAGCAGCCCGGGGAGTCCAAACCCAGATACGCAGTATTTT
CDR3: CASSPGSPNPDTQYF

V: TRBV2
size: few
D: TRBD1
J: TRBJ2-7
DNA: TGTGCCAGCAGTGGGGGGGACAGGGCGAGCTCCTACGAGCAGTACTTC
CDR3: CASSGGDRASSYEQYF

V: TRBV3-1
size: once
D: TRBD2
J: TRBJ2-4
DNA: TGTGCCAGCAGCCAAGAAGGCGGGGGGCGCAAAAACATTCAGTACTTC
CDR3: CASSQEGGGRKNIQYF

V: TRBV12-3/TRBV12-4
size: .
D: .
J: TRBJ2-3
DNA: TGTGCCAGCAGTCCTTCCTATACGCAGTATTTT
CDR3: CASSPSYTQYF

V: TRBV3-1
size: .
D: .
J: TRBJ1-1
DNA: TGTGCCAGCAGAGAGAGTGGTAACACTGAAGCTTTCTTT
CDR3: CASRESGNTEAFF

V: TRBV12-5
size: .
D: TRBD2
J: TRBJ2-4
DNA: TGTGCTAGTGGCCCCAGCGGGGGGGCCAAAAACATTCAGTACTTC
CDR3: CASGPSGGAKNIQYF

V: TRBV29-1
size: few
D: TRBD1
J: TRBJ1-2
DNA: TGCAGCGTCGAGGGACAGGGATTTTACGGCTACACCTTC
CDR3: CSVEGQGFYGYTF

V: TRBV29-1
size: .
D: TRBD2
J: TRBJ2-1
DNA: TGCAGCGTTGAAGATCCCATTGAGCGGGAGGTATATAATGAGCAGTTCTTC
CDR3: CSVEDPIEREVYNEQFF

V: TRBV12-3/TRBV12-4
size: .
D: TRBD1
J: TRBJ1-2
DNA: TGTGCCGGCAGGAGACAGGGGAACTATGGCTACACCTTC
CDR3: CAGRRQGNYGYTF

V: TRBV29-1
size: few
D: .
J: TRBJ1-1
DNA: TGCAGCGTTGATAAGACAGGGAACACTGAAGCTTTCTTT
CDR3: CSVDKTGNTEAFF

V: TRBV2
size: few
D: .
J: TRBJ2-3
DNA: TGTGCCAGCAGTGAAAAGCGGTCAGACACAGATACGCAGTATTTT
CDR3: CASSEKRSDTDTQYF

V: TRBV2
size: .
D: .
J: TRBJ1-1
DNA: TGTGCCAGCAGTGACAGGAACACTGAAGCTTTCTTT
CDR3: CASSDRNTEAFF

V: TRBV4-2
size: .
D: .
J: TRBJ1-2
DNA: TGTGCCAGCAGCACCCCAGGGGAGCGGTCTGGCTACACCTTC
CDR3: CASSTPGERSGYTF

V: TRBV6-2/TRBV6-3
size: .
D: .
J: TRBJ2-1
DNA: TGTGCCAGCATTCAGGGGCACGTATCCCAAAGGCCCTACAATGAGCAGTTCTTC
CDR3: CASIQGHVSQRPYNEQFF

V: TRBV6-5
size: few
D: TRBD1
J: TRBJ2-7
DNA: TGTGCCAGCAGATTTCCCGGGACAGCAACGGCCGAGCAGTACTTC
CDR3: CASRFPGTATAEQYF

V: TRBV29-1
size: few
D: .
J: TRBJ1-2
DNA: TGCAGCGTTGAAGCAGAGACTACGCATTATGGCTACACCTTC
CDR3: CSVEAETTHYGYTF

V: TRBV20-1
size: .
D: .
J: TRBJ2-5
DNA: TGCAGTGCCCGAAAGATGAGGGGGACCCAGTACTTC
CDR3: CSARKMRGTQYF

V: TRBV6-5
size: .
D: .
J: TRBJ2-7
DNA: TGTGCCAGCAGTTACACTGGGTTGTCGAACAATGAGCAGTACTTC
CDR3: CASSYTGLSNNEQYF

V: TRBV4-1
size: .
D: TRBD2
J: TRBJ2-3
DNA: TGCGCCAGCAGCCAAGGACTAGCGGTTGGCGATACGCAGTATTTT
CDR3: CASSQGLAVGDTQYF

V: TRBV20-1
size: .
D: .
J: TRBJ2-3
DNA: TGCAGTGCTAGATACGATTGGAGAGGCACAGATACGCAGTATTTT
CDR3: CSARYDWRGTDTQYF

V: TRBV3-1
size: few
D: .
J: TRBJ2-7
DNA: TGTGCCAGCAGCCAAGATCCCCACTACGAGCAGTACTTC
CDR3: CASSQDPHYEQYF

V: TRBV7-2
size: .
D: .
J: TRBJ2-3
DNA: TGTGCCAGCAGCTTAGAGGCGGGGCCGACAGATACGCAGTATTTT
CDR3: CASSLEAGPTDTQYF

V: TRBV18
size: few
D: .
J: TRBJ2-7
DNA: TGTGCCAGCTCACCAAACCAGCGCGAGCAGTACTTC
CDR3: CASSPNQREQYF

V: TRBV7-9
size: once
D: .
J: TRBJ2-7
DNA: TGTGCCAGCAGCTTAACCCCTAGGGGCAGGGGCGCCTACGAGCAGTACTTC
CDR3: CASSLTPRGRGAYEQYF

V: TRBV7-2
size: .
D: .
J: TRBJ1-2
DNA: TGTGCCCCCAATGGCGCACGTGGCTACACCTTC
CDR3: CAPNGARGYTF

V: TRBV29-1
size: few
D: TRBD1
J: TRBJ2-5
DNA: TGCAGCGGAACAGGGGGTGAACAAGAGACCCAGTACTTC
CDR3: CSGTGGEQETQYF

V: TRBV5-1
size: .
D: .
J: TRBJ1-2
DNA: TGCGCCAGCAGCGAGGGGTTGCGAGGCTACACCTTC
CDR3: CASSEGLRGYTF

V: TRBV24-1
size: once
D: TRBD2
J: TRBJ2-3
DNA: TGTGCCACCAGTGATTCTAGCGGGGCGCAAGATACGCAGTATTTT
CDR3: CATSDSSGAQDTQYF

V: TRBV5-1
size: .
D: .
J: TRBJ2-7
DNA: TGCGCCAGCAGCGCCGGACCGGGGACCGAGCAGTACTTC
CDR3: CASSAGPGTEQYF

V: TRBV20-1
size: .
D: .
J: TRBJ2-7
DNA: TGCAGTGCTAGGCCAGCGGGCTACTCCTACGAGCAGTACTTC
CDR3: CSARPAGYSYEQYF

V: TRBV7-2
size: .
D: TRBD1
J: TRBJ2-5
DNA: TGTGCCAGCAGCCGGGGACAGACCCAAGAGACCCAGTACTTC
CDR3: CASSRGQTQETQYF

V: TRBV9
size: .
D: .
J: TRBJ2-3
DNA: TGTGCCAGCAGCGTAGCGGCGGGGAGGACAGATACGCAGTATTTT
CDR3: CASSVAAGRTDTQYF

V: TRBV6-5
size: few
D: TRBD2
J: TRBJ2-7
DNA: TGTGCCAGCAGCCAGCCGGCTAGCGGGACCTACGAGCAGTACTTC
CDR3: CASSQPASGTYEQYF

V: TRBV20-1
size: .
D: .
J: TRBJ1-5
DNA: TGCAGTGCTGGCCTGGGGGCGGATAGCAATCAGCCCCAGCATTTT
CDR3: CSAGLGADSNQPQHF

V: TRBV3-1
size: once
D: TRBD1
J: TRBJ1-1
DNA: TGTGCCAGCAGCCAAAGCCCACAGGGGGCTGCTTTCTTT
CDR3: CASSQSPQGAAFF

V: TRBV6-1
size: .
D: TRBD2
J: TRBJ2-1
DNA: TGTGCCAGCAGGCCGGGACTAGCGGGACCCGGAAAGCTTGATGAGCAGTTCTTC
CDR3: CASRPGLAGPGKLDEQFF

V: TRBV7-6
size: .
D: TRBD2
J: TRBJ2-7
DNA: TGTGCCAGCAGCTTAGCCGTATCTAGCGGGAGCTCCTACGAGCAGTACTTC
CDR3: CASSLAVSSGSSYEQYF

V: TRBV12-3/TRBV12-4
size: few
D: TRBD2
J: TRBJ2-7
DNA: TGTGCCAGCAGCCGATTCGGACTAGCGGGAGACGAGCAGTACTTC
CDR3: CASSRFGLAGDEQYF

V: TRBV6-4
size: few
D: TRBD1
J: TRBJ2-6
DNA: TGTGCCAGCAGTGAGGCGGGGACAGGGGAAGCCGGGGCCAACGTCCTGACTTTC
CDR3: CASSEAGTGEAGANVLTF

V: TRBV6-5
size: .
D: TRBD1
J: TRBJ2-6
DNA: TGTGCCAGCAGTTACTCACCGGGACAGGGCTCTGGGGCCAACGTCCTGACTTTC
CDR3: CASSYSPGQGSGANVLTF

V: TRBV7-6
size: .
D: TRBD2
J: TRBJ2-7
DNA: TGTGCCAGCAGCTTAGCCGGGGGGCTAGCGGGATTCTCCTACGAGCAGTACTTC
CDR3: CASSLAGGLAGFSYEQYF

V: TRBV7-9
size: .
D: .
J: TRBJ2-1
DNA: TGTGCCAGCAGTTTTTTATACGAGCAGTTCTTC
CDR3: CASSFLYEQFF

V: TRBV20-1
size: .
D: .
J: TRBJ2-5
DNA: TGCAGTGGGGCTTGGGATGCGAGGCTAGAGACCCAGTACTTC
CDR3: CSGAWDARLETQYF

V: TRBV20-1
size: .
D: .
J: TRBJ2-6
DNA: TGCAGTGCTAGGAGTCGAGGGACCGGGGCCAACGTCCTGACTTTC
CDR3: CSARSRGTGANVLTF

V: TRBV27
size: .
D: .
J: TRBJ1-2
DNA: TGTGCCAGCAGTTTCCAAGGGGCTCGGGGCTACACCTTC
CDR3: CASSFQGARGYTF

V: TRBV3-1
size: .
D: .
J: TRBJ2-5
DNA: TGTGCCAGCAGCCCCCATGTCGTCCAAGAGACCCAGTACTTC
CDR3: CASSPHVVQETQYF

V: TRBV12-3/TRBV12-4
size: .
D: .
J: TRBJ2-1
DNA: TGTGCCAGCAACCCGGGGTCGAACTCCTACAATGAGCAGTTCTTC
CDR3: CASNPGSNSYNEQFF

V: TRBV12-3/TRBV12-4
size: once
D: TRBD2
J: TRBJ2-7
DNA: TGTGCCAGCAGTTTAGTTAGCGGGAGATTGGGATACGAGCAGTACTTC
CDR3: CASSLVSGRLGYEQYF

V: TRBV6-4
size: few
D: .
J: TRBJ2-1
DNA: TGTGCCAGCAGTGACTCGTGGGACTCAATCAATGAGCAGTTCTTC
CDR3: CASSDSWDSINEQFF

V: TRBV12-3/TRBV12-4
size: .
D: .
J: TRBJ1-1
DNA: TGTGCCAGCAGCCCACGCCGGGGGAACACTGAAGCTTTCTTT
CDR3: CASSPRRGNTEAFF

V: TRBV20-1
size: .
D: TRBD1
J: TRBJ1-5
DNA: TGCAGTGCTCTAAGGGACAGGGGGGTTAGCAATCAGCCCCAGCATTTT
CDR3: CSALRDRGVSNQPQHF

V: TRBV6-5
size: .
D: TRBD1
J: TRBJ2-2
DNA: TGTGCCAGCACTATAATACAGGGGGGAGGCACCGGGGAGCTGTTTTTT
CDR3: CASTIIQGGGTGELFF

V: TRBV6-1
size: .
D: .
J: TRBJ2-1
DNA: TGTGCCAGCAGTCCCGTCCCGGGCGGTGAGCAGTTCTTC
CDR3: CASSPVPGGEQFF

V: TRBV5-1
size: .
D: TRBD2
J: TRBJ2-5
DNA: TGCGCCAGCAACCGGGGAGCGGGAGATGGAGAGACCCAGTACTTC
CDR3: CASNRGAGDGETQYF

V: TRBV12-3/TRBV12-4
size: .
D: .
J: TRBJ2-1
DNA: TGTGCCAGCAGCCCCAGCGGGTTAAACTACAATGAGCAGTTCTTC
CDR3: CASSPSGLNYNEQFF

V: TRBV6-5
size: .
D: .
J: TRBJ2-1
DNA: TGTGCCAGCAGTTGGTGGCAGAGTGGGGGCCTCAATGAGCAGTTCTTC
CDR3: CASSWWQSGGLNEQFF

V: TRBV12-5
size: few
D: .
J: TRBJ2-4
DNA: TGTGCTAGTGGTTTGGTAGGCATTCAGTACTTC
CDR3: CASGLVGIQYF